These 8 T cell receptor beta chains were sequenced from one sample in a study of monozygotic twins with inflammatory bowel disease. With the 5' RACE reads reprocessed, TCRdb shows one record per CDR3 protein and no DNA. This repertoire includes some 210,000 distinct CDR3 sequences. Sequences were obtained from blood. The receptors were sampled from a human donor with ulcerative colitis or Crohn's disease, or a healthy co-twin of an affected twin (not recorded which).

The gene calls are TRBV20-1 and TRBJ1-2; TCRdb returns TRBD1, unconfirmable since there is no DNA. CDR3 length equals 14 residues. Germline V gene data show CDR1 as DFQATT and CDR2 as SNEGSKA (reference sequence). The CDR3 spells CSARENRGRLGYTF.

The chain recombines TRBV14 with TRBJ1-2. The germline gives CDR1 SGHDN, CDR2 FVKESK. The length of the CDR3 is 13 residues. The CDR3 here is CASSQETFYGYTF.

This chain joins TRBV12-3 or TRBV12-4 and TRBJ2-7; TCRdb's D call of TRBD1 is untestable without DNA. The CDR3 sequence is 13 residues long. This chain's CDR3 is CASSALQDYEQYF.

V and J are TRBV5-1 and TRBJ1-2. Germline V gene lookup returns CDR1 SGHRS and CDR2 YFSETQ. CDR3 length: 13 residues. CDR3 amino acids: CASSFSTDHGYTF.

This rearrangement joins TRBV27 to TRBJ2-1; TCRdb's D call of TRBD2 is untestable without DNA. Germline values: CDR1 MNHEY, CDR2 SMNVEV (reference sequence). This CDR3 region has 14 residues. CDR3 loop: CASIRRGGNYEQFF.

The chain links TRBV7-9 to TRBJ2-1; with no DNA, the TCRdb D assignment of TRBD2 cannot be verified. The CDR3 totals 15 residues. Looked up from germline, CDR1 is SEHNR and CDR2 is FQNEAQ (reference sequence). This CDR3 reads CASRPIAGLYNEQFF.

The J gene is TRBJ2-7, the V gene TRBV20-1; TCRdb outputs TRBD1, but without DNA this stays unchecked. The germline V gene has CDR1 DFQATT and CDR2 SNEGSKA (reference sequence). The length of the CDR3 is 14 residues. The CDR3 sequence: CSALSGTGRYEQYF.

The chain has TRBV20-1 and TRBJ2-1; TCRdb indicates TRBD2, and absent DNA this call remains unverified. CDR1 and CDR2 (germline): DFQATT, SNEGSKA (reference sequence). The CDR3 is 15 amino acids. CDR3 loop: CSAFQSGGPYNEQFF.